This TCR beta chain was observed in a study of T cell responses to AZD1222 COVID-19 vaccine. Study-wide results and limits: Repertoire samples came only from after the peak T cell response.

The repertoire was sequenced with immunoSEQ multiplex PCR; TCRdb's copy has only in-frame clones and lacks some. The table lists 50,000 to 75,000 clones, nearly 90% of them singletons, with roughly 6% in the top ten. This CDR3 has 14 residues. CDR1 and CDR2 (germline): MNHEY, SMNVEV (reference sequence). V lost 5 bases, J lost 6 bases, and 16 bases lay in between. Second-dose recipients at about 4 or about 12 weeks were treated as one pooled group. Comment on this clone: Its antigen is as yet unknown.

This clonotype was sampled from an adult who received the AZD1222 COVID-19 vaccine. The source was peripheral blood, collected 28 days after the second AZD1222 dose. This chain connects TRBV27 to TRBJ1-2; D is ambiguous. The CDR3 region has the DNA TGTGCCAGCAGTGTCGGACCCGGCTGGGATGGCTACACCTTC. Amino acid sequence: CASSVGPGWDGYTF.